Listed here are 11 T cell receptor beta chains from one sample, sequenced in a study of T cells in localized non-small cell lung cancer. Measured with immunoSEQ multiplex PCR; TCRdb has only the in-frame clones, and not every one. The sample has more than 850 clones, 20% to 25% seen once. This specimen consisted of normal lung tissue next to the tumor, obtained before any cancer treatment. These receptors all come from a male donor aged 60 or over with stage I lung adenocarcinoma.

In its sample, this clone was seen a few times. This chain links TRBV28 with TRBJ2-1; tentatively, D is TRBD2 (6 bases). Trimming removed 4 bases from V and 9 bases from J, with 25 bases in between. The CDR3 loop spans 17 amino acids. Germline assignment: CDR1 MDHEN and CDR2 SYDVKM. The CDR3 sequence is CASSYPGASVPRGEQFF. The CDR3 region has the DNA TGTGCCAGCAGTTATCCCGGGGCTAGCGTCCCCCGTGGTGAGCAGTTCTTC.

The genes are TRBV28 and TRBJ1-2; the D gene is possibly TRBD1 (6 bases). V lost 4 bases to trimming and J lost 4 bases, with 19 bases between them. Germline V lookup: CDR1 MDHEN, CDR2 SYDVKM. CDR3 length: 16 amino acids. The CDR3 loop is CASSSGGQPGGYGYTF. CDR3 coding DNA: TGTGCCAGCAGTTCCGGAGGACAGCCGGGGGGCTATGGCTACACCTTC.

This clone showed up just a few times. J is TRBJ1-2 and V is TRBV11-3; D possibly corresponds to TRBD1 (5 bases). This CDR3 spans 15 amino acids. V was cut by 4 bases and J by 5 bases, with 17 bases left in between. CDR1 and CDR2 from the germline V gene are SGHNT and YENEEA. The chain's CDR3 is CASSSGLGVEYGYTF. DNA for the CDR3: TGTGCCAGCAGCTCAGGTTTAGGGGTCGAGTATGGCTACACCTTC.

In this sample, this clone is medium-sized (0.01 to 0.1%). The chain links TRBV12-2 to TRBJ1-2; TRBD1 is the table's D call, not checked against the DNA. TRBV12-2 is a recognized pseudogene. There are 16 residues in the CDR3. As DNA, the CDR3 is TGTGCAAGTCGCTTCTTACCAGGGGCCGGAGTCTATGGCTACACCTTC. The encoded protein is CASRFLPGAGVYGYTF.

This clone was detected once. The V and J genes are TRBV10-1 and TRBJ2-5, with D possibly matching TRBD2 (6 bases). Per germline, CDR1 WNHNN and CDR2 SYGVQD (reference sequence). V was pared by 6 bases and J by 0 bases, with 11 bases between. The CDR3 covers 14 residues. The CDR3 spells CASSSAGNQETQYF. The CDR3, as DNA: TGCGCCAGCAGCAGCGCGGGGAACCAAGAGACCCAGTACTTC.

This clone was seen a handful of times. This chain connects TRBV23-1 to TRBJ1-1; D uncertain. TRBV23-1 is assigned to the ORF class and has an uncertain function. The V end lost 6 bases, the J end lost 1 base, and 9 bases lay between the germline ends. There are 13 residues in the CDR3. The DNA of the CDR3 is TGCGCCAGCAGCCAAGGGCGGAACACTGAAGCTTTCTTT. As protein: CASSQGRNTEAFF.

This chain joins TRBV6-8 and TRBJ2-5; no clear D gene. The CDR3 has 14 residues. The germline V and J ends were trimmed by 7 bases and 5 bases, with 17 bases remaining between them. Germline V gene sequence: CDR1 MNHGY, CDR2 SAAAGT. Here the CDR3 DNA reads TGTGCCAGCACCCTCGAGCAGGTGGGGGAGACCCAGTACTTC. Translation: CASTLEQVGETQYF.

The rearrangement uses TRBV28 and TRBJ2-6; 8 bases fit TRBD2. Germline trimming cut 6 bases from V and 4 bases from J; bases unmatched to any gene: 8. Per the germline V gene, CDR1 is MDHEN and CDR2 is SYDVKM. This CDR3 comprises 16 residues. The CDR3 reads CASRRPGGLGANVLTF. DNA of the CDR3: TGTGCCAGCAGACGTCCGGGGGGGCTCGGGGCCAACGTCCTGACTTTC.

This chain connects TRBV12-5 to TRBJ1-1; tentative D call: TRBD1 (5 bases). The CDR3 covers 14 residues. Germline CDR1 is LGHNT and CDR2 is FRNRAP. DNA for the CDR3: TGTGCCAGCACCTGGCAGGGACCGAACACTGAAGCTTTCTTT. Translating gives CASTWQGPNTEAFF.

The chain joins TRBV6-8 to TRBJ1-1; D uncertain. V lost 2 bases, J lost 1 base, and 11 bases lay in between. The germline CDR1 and CDR2 sequences are MNHGY and SAAAGT. The length of the CDR3 is 15 residues. DNA for the CDR3: TGTGCCAGCAGTTACACCCGGGCCGCGAACACTGAAGCTTTCTTT. Translating gives CASSYTRAANTEAFF.

There are a few counts of this clone. The chain recombines TRBV9 with TRBJ2-2; 10 positions match TRBD1. There are 16 residues in the CDR3. CDR1 and CDR2 (germline): SGDLS, YYNGEE. Trimming at V came to 4 bases and at J to 4 bases, leaving 7 bases not matched to a gene. The CDR3: CASSFPGTGATGELFF. For the CDR3, the DNA is TGTGCCAGCAGCTTTCCCGGGACAGGGGCCACCGGGGAGCTGTTTTTT.